These 20 T cell receptor beta chains were sequenced from one sample in a study of regulatory T cells in long-lasting Graves disease. Time point defined: newly diagnosed GD, antithyroid drugs for less than 3 months. RNA extracted from PBMCs served as the sequencing template. Both iRepertoire HTBI primers and Arm-PCR of CDR3 regions were used to build the TCR beta libraries. MiXCR, run by TCRdb on the multiplex PCR reads, gives a single entry per CDR3 protein. The sample consists of under 300,000 distinct CDR3 sequences, about a sixth of them appearing once. The starting material was peripheral blood mononuclear cells (PBMCs), obtained at new diagnosis, from a patient treated with antithyroid drugs. The source of these receptors is a female donor with Graves disease.

The table lists this clonotype with many counts. V gene TRBV12-3 or TRBV12-4 combines with J gene TRBJ1-5, with D possibly TRBD1 on 5 matching bases. The CDR3 has 16 residues. V dropped 5 bases and J dropped 2 bases, with 16 bases sitting between them. The CDR3 loop reads CASSPRTGGGNQPQHF. The CDR3 bases are TGTGCCAGCAGTCCGAGGACCGGAGGGGGCAATCAGCCCCAGCATTTT.

This clonotype was counted ten times or more. This chain joins TRBV6-2 or TRBV6-3 and TRBJ1-2; D ambiguous. V dropped 1 base and J dropped 2 bases, with 11 bases sitting between them. The CDR3 runs to 15 residues. Germline-derived CDR1 and CDR2 are MNHEY and SVGEGT. CDR3 in DNA: TGTGCCAGCAGTTACTATGCCGAAACCAACTATGGCTACACCTTC. This gives the protein CASSYYAETNYGYTF.

This clonotype has ten or more counts. The chain carries TRBV19 and TRBJ1-5; D is undetermined. V was pared by 9 bases and J by 0 bases, with 15 bases between. Germline assignment: CDR1 LNHDA and CDR2 SQIVND (reference sequence). The CDR3 covers 15 residues. CDR3: CASSLRGYSNQPQHF. The CDR3 bases are TGTGCCAGCAGCTTGCGTGGCTATAGCAATCAGCCCCAGCATTTT.

Ten or more counts support this clonotype. The chain employs TRBV28 and TRBJ2-1; tentatively, D is TRBD2 (7 bases). Germline-derived CDR1 and CDR2 are MDHEN and SYDVKM. The CDR3 loop spans 13 amino acids. Between the trimmed V and J ends, which lost 8 bases and 5 bases, there was a span of 13 bases. CDR3 sequence: CASHEGGDNEQFF. CDR3 nucleotides: TGTGCCAGCCATGAAGGGGGGGACAATGAGCAGTTCTTC.

In its sample, this clonotype was seen many times. The V and J genes are TRBV6-1 and TRBJ2-5, with 11 bases matching TRBD2. This CDR3 is 16 amino acids long. The germline CDR1 and CDR2 sequences are MNHNS and SASEGT. J lost 4 bases, V lost 8 bases, and 12 bases had no gene match. The chain's CDR3 is CASGPVAGGEGETQYF. The CDR3 nucleotides read TGTGCCAGCGGCCCGGTAGCGGGAGGGGAGGGAGAGACCCAGTACTTC.

The CDR3 reads CASSLQAGGPRTQYF. The CDR3 DNA sequence: TGTGCCAGCAGCTTACAAGCGGGAGGCCCCCGGACCCAGTACTTC. The chain joins TRBV7-2 to TRBJ2-5; 9 bases line up with TRBD2. With V trimmed by 2 bases and J by 7 bases, 8 bases remained unmatched. The CDR3 runs 15 residues. Germline CDR1 reads SGHTA; CDR2 reads FQGNSA.

This clonotype was counted ten times or more. This chain links TRBV6-1 with TRBJ2-7; 9 positions agree with TRBD2. The CDR3 consists of 16 residues. Germline lookup yields CDR1 MNHNS and CDR2 SASEGT. V dropped 6 bases and J dropped 0; count of bases not matched to a gene: 9. The CDR3 loop reads CASRRDLAGSSYEQYF. CDR3 DNA: TGTGCCAGCAGGCGCGATCTAGCGGGAAGCTCCTACGAGCAGTACTTC.

This clonotype showed up many times. The chain recombines TRBV6-2 or TRBV6-3 with TRBJ1-6, with a tentative D call TRBD1 (5 bases). CDR1 and CDR2 (germline): MNHEY, SVGEGT. CDR3 length equals 17 residues. The V end lost 5 bases, the J end lost 10 bases, and 24 bases lay between the germline ends. CDR3 in DNA: TGTGCCAGCAGTACCCCCAACCCGAGGGTTACAGGATCACCCCTCCACTTT. Protein: CASSTPNPRVTGSPLHF.

In this sample, this clonotype turned up many times. V is TRBV14 and J is TRBJ2-1; TRBD2 might be the D (5 bases). Germline CDR1 SGHDN, CDR2 FVKESK. The CDR3 spans 15 residues. With 5 bases removed from V and 7 bases from J, the gap between germline ends came to 18 bases. CDR3: CASSGGARPRNEQFF. The CDR3 coding sequence is TGTGCCAGCAGCGGAGGAGCGCGCCCTAGGAATGAGCAGTTCTTC. Complete variable domain (other parts from reference TRBV14 and TRBJ2-1): EAGVTQFPSHSVIEKGQTVTLRCDPISGHDNLYWYRRVMGKEIKFLLHFVKESKQDESGMPNNRFLAERTGGTYSTLKVQPAELEDSGVYFCASSGGARPRNEQFFGPGTRLTVL.

A word on this clonotype: Possible read error: a much larger clone is one base away. The chain recombines TRBV20-1 with TRBJ1-5; D call uncertain. The CDR3 runs to 14 residues. Germline values: CDR1 DFQATT, CDR2 SNEGSKA (reference sequence). For the CDR3, the DNA is TGCAGTGCTAGCGAGGGCGCGAGCAATCAGCCCCAGCCTTTT. Translated: CSASEGASNQPQPF.

Points on this clonotype: A far more abundant clone sits one base away, making this likely a read error. The V gene is TRBV11-3, the J gene TRBJ1-1; 7 bases align to TRBD1. Germline values: CDR1 SGHNT, CDR2 YENEEA. Trimming at V came to 11 bases and at J to 7 bases, leaving 19 bases not matched to a gene. CDR3 length: 15 amino acids. CDR3 loop: CACYLVGGRKSEAFF. The CDR3 nucleotides are TGTGCCTGCTATCTTGTAGGGGGCAGGAAGAGTGAAGCTTTCTTT.

The V gene is TRBV15, the J gene TRBJ2-5; D tentatively reads TRBD1 or TRBD2 (6 bases each). The germline V gene encodes CDR1 LNHNV and CDR2 YYDKDF (reference sequence). Trimming removed 5 bases at V and 7 bases at J, with 17 bases between. The CDR3 runs to 14 residues. The CDR3 sequence: CATSSGGRPGTQYF. The DNA of the CDR3 is TGTGCCACCAGCTCCGGGGGCCGCCCGGGGACCCAGTACTTC.

The rearrangement links TRBV10-3 to TRBJ2-7, with 9 bases matching TRBD1. The CDR3 is 12 residues long. The V segment lost 6 bases and the J segment 6 bases; nucleotides outside the gene matches: 3. Germline V gives CDR1 ENHRY, CDR2 SYGVKD. This CDR3 reads CAISQTGGEQYF. In DNA form, the CDR3 reads TGTGCCATCAGCCAGACAGGGGGCGAGCAGTACTTC.

This clonotype was seen many times. V usage is TRBV19 and J usage is TRBJ2-7, with TRBD1 as a possible D gene (6 bases). The CDR3 sequence is 15 residues long. Germline V gene data show CDR1 as LNHDA and CDR2 as SQIVND (reference sequence). The germline V and J ends were trimmed by 3 bases and 0 bases, with 12 bases remaining between them. CDR3 nucleotide sequence: TGTGCCAGTAGTATGACAGGACAGTCCTCCTACGAGCAGTACTTC. Translated, it gives CASSMTGQSSYEQYF.

Many counts were recorded for this clonotype. The J gene is TRBJ1-6, the V gene TRBV30; 11 nucleotides agree with TRBD1. After removal of 4 bases from V and 10 bases from J, the junction contained 6 bases not matched to a gene. Germline CDR1 GTSNPN, CDR2 SVGIG (reference sequence). The CDR3 contains 14 residues. The CDR3 nucleotides read TGTGCCTGGAACCCCGGGACAGGGGGGTCACCCCTCCACTTT. Translating gives CAWNPGTGGSPLHF.

This clonotype was counted ten times or more. The chain is built from TRBV2 and TRBJ1-2, with 10 bases that match TRBD1. Trimming removed 10 bases from V and 2 bases from J; junction bases left unmatched: 10. Germline-derived CDR1 and CDR2 are SNHLY and FYNNEI. CDR3 length: 15 residues. Here the CDR3 DNA reads TGTGCCACCATTACAGGACAGGGGGGGAACTATGGCTACACCTTC. It encodes CATITGQGGNYGYTF. The full variable domain, rest sourced from reference TRBV2 and TRBJ1-2, is EPEVTQTPSHQVTQMGQEVILRCVPISNHLYFYWYRQILGQKVEFLVSFYNNEISEKSEIFDDQFSVERPDGSNFTLKIRSTKLEDSAMYFCATITGQGGNYGYTFGSGTRLTVV.

This chain links TRBV6-2 or TRBV6-3 with TRBJ1-1; TRBD1 matches 8 bases. CDR3 length equals 14 residues. Germline V gives CDR1 MNHEY, CDR2 SVGEGT. With V trimmed by 6 bases and J by 7 bases, 10 bases remained unmatched. CDR3 nucleotide sequence: TGTGCCAGCAGGCCCCAGGGGGCGGATTATGAAGCTTTCTTT. This codes for CASRPQGADYEAFF.

The sample holds many counts of this clonotype. CDR3 residues: CASKSSDELATNEKLFF. CDR3 DNA sequence: TGTGCCAGCAAGTCTTCGGACGAACTTGCAACTAATGAAAAACTGTTTTTT. The chain joins TRBV12-3 or TRBV12-4 to TRBJ1-4; D gene uncertain. The V and J ends lost 7 bases and 0 bases respectively, with 18 bases between them. The CDR3 is 17 amino acids.

This clonotype occurred a few times. A much larger clone differs by one base, so this may be a read error. The V and J genes are TRBV12-3 or TRBV12-4 and TRBJ2-5; D is undetermined. The CDR3 sequence is 15 residues long. V was clipped by 6 bases and J by 4 bases, with 18 bases between them. The CDR3 region has the DNA TGTGCCAGCAGATCGGAACCGGTGACAAGAGAGACCCAGTACTTC. It translates to CASRSEPVTRETQYF.

This clonotype has a count of ten or more. This chain uses TRBV27 with TRBJ1-4; D is ambiguous. This CDR3 has 16 residues. V was shortened by 4 bases and J by 0 bases, with 12 bases between the two germline ends. CDR1 is MNHEY, CDR2 SMNVEV, per germline (reference sequence). The CDR3 loop is CASSYSRRATNEKLFF. The CDR3 coding sequence is TGTGCCAGCAGTTACTCCCGACGGGCAACTAATGAAAAACTGTTTTTT.